Reported below is one T cell receptor beta chain. Its matching antigen is unknown. TCRdb itself ran the reads through MiXCR, one entry per CDR3 protein. The table has approximately 500,000 distinct CDR3 sequences, approximately 15% seen once; the top ten hold about 24%. This CDR3 contains 17 residues. The junction had 12 bases not matched to a gene; V was cut back by 1 base and J by 4 bases. From germline, CDR1 is MNHNS and CDR2 SASEGT. This sample stems from a study of T cell repertoires in cytomegalovirus infection. Overall study context: Indicated by public TCR beta signatures were CMV infection and matching HLA type. General observations from the study: The ex vivo response was dominated by HLA-C-restricted CMV-specific TCR beta clonotypes. Of the TCR beta families, the public ones yielded a cumulative frequency that identified carriers of CMV plus the relevant HLA.

This receptor was identified in a human donor in good health (CMV status not recorded). Some clones in this sample may be carry-over from other donors' samples. Input material: CD8+ T cells from PBMCs. This chain connects TRBV6-1 to TRBJ2-5; 7 nucleotides agree with TRBD1. For the CDR3, the DNA is TGTGCCAGCAGTGAAGAGACAGGGTCTGGGAACAGAGAGACCCAGTACTTC. Translated: CASSEETGSGNRETQYF.